Listed below are T cell receptor beta chains from one sample, sequenced in a study of a mutant IDH1 vaccine in newly diagnosed glioma. Some clones are missing from TCRdb's copy, which holds only in-frame ones; the method was immunoSEQ multiplex PCR. The sample lists tens of thousands of clones, 76% occurring once. The antigens of these receptors remain unknown. This specimen consisted of PBMCs, obtained from a glioma patient whose treatment included an IDH1 peptide vaccine. These receptors originate from a man aged 35-49 years with glioma. Each CDR3 is given with its conserved first and last residue. Fields, in order: D gene, V gene, J gene, clone size, CDR3 protein, CDR3 DNA. The D gene is left open where the match is weak. The size entry is marked missing in some rows and otherwise reads once, few, many or a size class.

>NA|TRBV7-2|TRBJ2-1|NA
CASSLGGGGVEQFF
TGTGCCAGCAGCTTAGGCGGAGGGGGCGTGGAGCAGTTCTTC
>NA|TRBV29-1|TRBJ2-1|NA
CSVARGSYNEQFF
TGCAGCGTTGCCCGGGGCTCCTACAATGAGCAGTTCTTC
>NA|TRBV18|TRBJ2-2|NA
CASSPGTQNTGELFF
TGTGCCAGCTCACCGGGGACTCAGAACACCGGGGAGCTGTTTTTT
>TRBD1|TRBV6-6|TRBJ1-4|NA
CASRGQVTNEKLFF
TGTGCCAGCAGGGGACAGGTGACTAATGAAAAACTGTTTTTT
>TRBD2|TRBV6-6|TRBJ2-1|NA
CASRTGTSGIGEQFF
TGTGCCAGCAGAACCGGGACTAGCGGGATCGGCGAGCAGTTCTTC
>NA|TRBV30|TRBJ1-2|once
CACPTLNYGYTF
TGTGCCTGTCCAACCCTGAACTATGGCTACACCTTC
>NA|TRBV5-8|TRBJ1-2|NA
CASSLVSANYGYTF
TGTGCCAGCAGCTTGGTTTCAGCAAACTATGGCTACACCTTC
>NA|TRBV7-7|TRBJ2-3|once
CASSLGVAGTDTQYF
TGTGCCAGCAGCTTAGGGGTAGCTGGCACAGATACGCAGTATTTT
>NA|TRBV19|TRBJ2-3|NA
CASSIGRQSDTQYF
TGTGCCAGTAGTATAGGACGACAGTCAGATACGCAGTATTTT
>TRBD2|TRBV6-5|TRBJ2-1|few
CASSYAGTSGYNEQFF
TGTGCCAGCAGTTACGCCGGGACTAGCGGATACAATGAGCAGTTCTTC
>NA|TRBV5-6|TRBJ2-1|NA
CASSLAGLHNEQFF
TGTGCCAGCAGCTTGGCAGGGCTCCACAATGAGCAGTTCTTC
>NA|TRBV6-6|TRBJ1-1|once
CASSYMDIEAFF
TGTGCCAGCAGTTATATGGACATTGAAGCTTTCTTT
>NA|TRBV7-9|TRBJ2-6|NA
CASSRGDGANVLTF
TGTGCCAGCAGCAGGGGCGACGGGGCCAACGTCCTGACTTTC
>NA|TRBV19|TRBJ1-5|few
CATRGGPGDQPQHF
TGTGCCACCCGAGGGGGGCCAGGGGATCAGCCCCAGCATTTT
>TRBD2|TRBV7-2|TRBJ2-1|few
CASTPLRTSGYNEQFF
TGTGCCAGCACCCCGCTCCGGACTAGCGGTTACAATGAGCAGTTCTTC
>TRBD1|TRBV27|TRBJ1-2|NA
CASSPDRGSYGYTF
TGTGCCAGCAGTCCGGACAGGGGGTCGTATGGCTACACCTTC
>TRBD1|TRBV19|TRBJ1-1|few
CASSITGENTEAFF
TGTGCCAGTAGTATTACAGGGGAGAACACTGAAGCTTTCTTT
>NA|TRBV30|TRBJ1-1|NA
CAWSVWQNTEAFF
TGTGCCTGGAGTGTATGGCAGAACACTGAAGCTTTCTTT
>NA|TRBV7-8|TRBJ1-5|NA
CASTGGSNQPQHF
TGTGCCAGCACCGGGGGTAGTAATCAGCCCCAGCATTTT
>NA|TRBV29-1|TRBJ2-5|NA
CSVRAHQETQYF
TGCAGCGTTCGGGCGCACCAAGAGACCCAGTACTTC
>NA|TRBV5-4|TRBJ2-6|NA
CASSPLGGSGANVLTF
TGTGCCAGCAGCCCCCTGGGTGGCTCTGGGGCCAACGTCCTGACTTTC
>NA|TRBV2|TRBJ2-5|NA
CASSGPSEETQYF
TGTGCCAGCAGTGGGCCTAGTGAAGAGACCCAGTACTTC
>TRBD1|TRBV19|TRBJ1-5|NA
CASSPGTGGFQPQHF
TGTGCCAGTAGCCCCGGGACAGGGGGCTTTCAGCCCCAGCATTTT
>NA|TRBV5-1|TRBJ2-3|few
CASSSIPGSTDTQYF
TGCGCCAGCAGCTCAATACCGGGCAGCACAGATACGCAGTATTTT
>NA|TRBV5-6|TRBJ2-2|NA
CASSLLPNTGELFF
TGTGCCAGCAGCTTGCTTCCGAACACCGGGGAGCTGTTTTTT
>TRBD2|TRBV11-2|TRBJ2-1|once
CASRLSSGRGRDEQFF
TGTGCCAGCAGGCTTTCTAGCGGGAGAGGGAGGGATGAGCAGTTCTTC